These 18 T cell receptor beta chains originate from one sample sequenced in a study of Ad26.COV2.S vaccination and SARS-CoV-2 variants. Method: immunoSEQ multiplex PCR; TCRdb's copy keeps in-frame clones and lacks some. The sample lists approximately 300,000 clones; about 82% were seen once. Treatment in this sample: 15 to 20 received Ad26.COV2.S at low or high dose, single or two shots; 5 received placebo; per-sample allocation not given. Samples analyzed were those drawn on day 63 after the first vaccine or placebo injection. The sequencing used peripheral blood, collected in a trial of Ad26.COV2.S vaccine versus placebo. All receptors derive from a person aged 18-60 years who received the Ad26.COV2.S COVID-19 vaccine or a placebo.

V is TRBV5-8 and J is TRBJ2-3; no firm D call. Germline V CDR1 and CDR2: SGHTS, YDEGEE. The CDR3 spans 15 residues. Trimming took 0 bases from V and 1 from J, leaving 9 bases between them. The DNA for the CDR3 is TGTGCCAGCAGCTTGGGGCTAAGGGGCACAGATACGCAGTATTTT. Its protein product is CASSLGLRGTDTQYF.

This chain links TRBV12-3 or TRBV12-4 with TRBJ2-7, with TRBD1 matching over 9 bases. V was clipped by 6 bases and J by 1 base; unmatched bases: 1. This CDR3 is 13 amino acids long. CDR3 sequence reads: CASRDRGSYEQYF. Written as DNA, the CDR3 is TGTGCCAGCAGGGACAGGGGTTCCTACGAGCAGTACTTC.

The chain links TRBV5-1 to TRBJ1-5; D is ambiguous. V was trimmed by 1 base and J by 2 bases, leaving 13 bases between them. CDR1 and CDR2 from the germline V gene are SGHRS and YFSETQ. This CDR3 comprises 16 residues. For the CDR3, the DNA is TGCGCCAGCAGCTTGAAAAGGCACCAAGGCAATCAGCCCCAGCATTTT. This translates into CASSLKRHQGNQPQHF.

The chain is built from TRBV5-4 and TRBJ1-1; D ambiguous. Looked up from germline, CDR1 is SGHNT and CDR2 is YYREEE (reference sequence). The CDR3 totals 15 residues. V was pared by 6 bases and J by 11 bases, with 26 bases between. The DNA for the CDR3 is TGTGCCAGCACTTCCGAGGCCCAATCTTTCTCGGGCGCTTTCTTT. It yields the protein CASTSEAQSFSGAFF.

This rearrangement joins TRBV4-2 to TRBJ1-2; possible D gene TRBD1, 5 bases. The V gene's germline CDR1 is LGHNA and CDR2 YNFKEQ. The CDR3 spans 15 residues. Trimming took 1 base from V and 6 from J, leaving 15 bases between them. CDR3 loop: CASSQVPGSGHGYTF. Written as DNA, the CDR3 is TGTGCCAGCAGCCAAGTACCAGGGTCGGGGCATGGCTACACCTTC.

In this sample, this clone turned up once. The chain has TRBV5-5 and TRBJ2-4; D gene ambiguous. The length of the CDR3 is 16 residues. The germline gives CDR1 SGHKS, CDR2 YYEKEE (reference sequence). The V end lost 2 bases, the J end lost 0 bases, and 12 bases lay between the germline ends. The CDR3 region has the DNA TGTGCCAGCAGCTTATTGACCGCTATAGCCAAAAACATTCAGTACTTC. Protein: CASSLLTAIAKNIQYF.

The sample holds a few counts of this clone. The CDR3 protein is CASRATPGEDAAFF. The CDR3 nucleotides are TGTGCCAGTAGAGCTACACCGGGGGAGGATGCGGCTTTCTTT. The chain links TRBV19 to TRBJ1-1; D may be TRBD1 (5 bases). The V gene lost 6 bases and the J gene lost 11 bases, with 22 bases spanning the gap. In germline, CDR1 is LNHDA, CDR2 SQIVND (reference sequence). The length of the CDR3 is 14 residues. Combining the CDR3 with reference TRBV19 and TRBJ1-1 gives the whole variable domain DGGITQSPKYLFRKEGQNVTLSCEQNLNHDAMYWYRQDPGQGLRLIYYSQIVNDFQKGDIAEGYSVSREKKESFPLTVTSAQKNPTAFYLCASRATPGEDAAFFGQGTRLTVV.

The J gene is TRBJ1-2, the V gene TRBV6-5; D is undetermined. Trimming took off 0 bases at V and 6 bases at J, with 11 bases between the two ends. Germline V gene sequence: CDR1 MNHEY, CDR2 SVGAGI. This CDR3 comprises 14 residues. CDR3 region: CASSYSWSPDGYTF. CDR3 DNA sequence: TGTGCCAGCAGTTACTCATGGAGTCCGGATGGCTACACCTTC.

The rearrangement links TRBV9 to TRBJ2-3; D is undetermined. The CDR3 is 14 residues long. Germline values: CDR1 SGDLS, CDR2 YYNGEE. Trimming removed 0 bases from V and 0 bases from J, with 5 bases in between. As DNA, the CDR3 is TGTGCCAGCAGCGTAGGATCTAGCACAGATACGCAGTATTTT. This sequence encodes CASSVGSSTDTQYF.

This sequence joins TRBV29-1 and TRBJ1-5, with D uncertain. The CDR3 runs to 13 residues. V was shortened by 2 bases and J by 2 bases, with 7 bases between the two germline ends. CDR1 is SQVTM and CDR2 is ANQGSEA in the germline V gene. The chain's CDR3 is CSVELGGNQPQHF. The CDR3 bases are TGCAGCGTTGAATTAGGAGGCAATCAGCCCCAGCATTTT.

This clone was recorded a few times. This chain links TRBV12-3 or TRBV12-4 with TRBJ2-2; weak D call: TRBD1 (5 bases). The last part of the DNA fits TRBJ1-4 better; the J call may be wrong. The CDR3 sequence is 13 residues long. The CDR3 here is CASSYSGTLKLFF. The CDR3 DNA follows: TGTGCCAGCAGTTACTCCGGGACCCTAAAACTGTTTTTT.

This clone was seen just once. The CDR3 coding sequence is TGTGCCAGCAGCCAAGTACAGGGTGGTGAGCAGTTCTTC. This codes for CASSQVQGGEQFF. The chain recombines TRBV3-1 (or the pseudogene TRBV3-2) with TRBJ2-1; perhaps TRBD1 as D (6 bases). Germline CDR1 LGHDT, CDR2 YNNKEL (reference sequence). Trimming left V 1 base short and J 9 bases short, with 10 bases between. The CDR3 contains 13 residues.

The chain couples TRBV19 to TRBJ1-2, with D possibly matching TRBD1 (5 bases). Germline CDR1 is LNHDA and CDR2 is SQIVND (reference sequence). With 6 bases removed from V and 8 bases from J, the gap between germline ends came to 19 bases. This CDR3 spans 14 amino acids. The CDR3 nucleotides are TGTGCCAGTAGAGACCCGGGGGAATCTAAAGGCTACACCTTC. It specifies CASRDPGESKGYTF.

This chain uses TRBV11-2 with TRBJ2-3; 7 bases map to TRBD2. Germline values: CDR1 SGHAT, CDR2 FQNNGV. V lost 4 bases to trimming and J lost 3 bases; unmatched junction nucleotides: 1. This CDR3 comprises 13 residues. In DNA form, the CDR3 reads TGTGCCAGCAGCTGGACTAGAACAGATACGCAGTATTTT. It is translated as CASSWTRTDTQYF.

This chain connects TRBV6-1 to TRBJ2-2; D uncertain. CDR3 size: 13 residues. CDR1 MNHNS and CDR2 SASEGT come from the germline V gene. V lost 2 bases, J lost 4 bases, and 5 bases lay in between. CDR3 in DNA: TGTGCCAGCAGTGAATCTTTCACCGGGGAGCTGTTTTTT. Translating it yields CASSESFTGELFF.

The rearrangement links TRBV3-1 (or the pseudogene TRBV3-2) to TRBJ1-1; TRBD1 might be the D (5 bases). V was trimmed by 3 bases and J by 5 bases, leaving 10 bases between them. This CDR3 comprises 13 residues. The germline CDR1 and CDR2 sequences are LGHDT and YNNKEL (reference sequence). CDR3 protein: CASSQGGQTEAFF. DNA of the CDR3: TGTGCCAGCAGCCAGGGGGGTCAGACTGAAGCTTTCTTT.

This clone has a handful of counts. This chain links TRBV28 with TRBJ1-2; TRBD1 matches at 7 bases. J lost 7 bases, V lost 3 bases, and 14 bases had no gene match. Germline CDR1 is MDHEN and CDR2 is SYDVKM. The CDR3 is 16 residues long. The CDR3 loop is CASSFDRDGLLRGYTF. The CDR3 coding sequence is TGTGCCAGCAGTTTCGACAGGGACGGCTTATTGCGTGGCTACACCTTC.

This chain uses TRBV18 with TRBJ2-7; the D gene is possibly TRBD1 (6 bases). The CDR3 loop spans 17 amino acids. The V end lost 3 bases, the J end lost 9 bases, and 27 bases lay between the germline ends. CDR1 is KGHSH and CDR2 is LQKENI in the germline V gene. The DNA for the CDR3 is TGTGCCAGCTCACCTGAGAGGCTCCCTACTTTGACGACAGGGCAGTACTTC. This gives the protein CASSPERLPTLTTGQYF.